The T cell receptor (beta chain) under discussion was sequenced for a study of post-analysis software for immune sequencing data (dated by TCRdb to between 2015 and 2017). Background for the entire study: Relapsing-remitting, secondary progressive and progressive-relapsing multiple sclerosis were recorded as disease courses, and subtype annotation was lacking for some patients. A subset of samples was prepared in parallel using single-end sample barcoding, then pooled and co-amplified after Illumina adapter ligation. Patient repertoires were compared against 11 to 12 previously published healthy control repertoires from donors aged roughly 6 to 26 years.

To prepare the library, PCR was applied. TCRdb lists the instrument as Illumina HiSeq 2500. To reduce PCR and sequencing biases, unique molecular identifiers were built into the TCR beta cDNA libraries. Approximately 500,000 cDNA molecules were obtained for every 1 to 10 million input T cells, so each molecule roughly corresponded to one T cell. The same protocol used for the earlier healthy control dataset was applied to prepare and sequence the patient libraries. Within a given batch, samples were prepared together, multiplexed and sequenced on the same HiSeq lane. In the paper's pipeline: MIGEC was used to process the raw barcoded reads, and molecular identifier groups with only a single read were discarded before consensus assembly and CDR3 extraction. VDJtools was used for post-analysis of the clonotype tables, and diversity was normalized by down-sampling every dataset to the size of the smallest sample. Repertoire overlap clustering matched CDR3 amino acid but not nucleotide sequences to correct batch-related cross-sample contamination. The public sequencing data were trimmed at Q25 with fastp and processed into clonotypes with MiXCR by TCRdb, which kept only in-frame beta chains. CDR3 protein duplicates are merged, each entry listing the most common genes and DNA. The V and J calls were not made by the authors but by TCRdb's processing. This sample holds over 700,000 distinct CDR3 sequences; 25% to 30% were observed only once. 0.5% to 0.6% of the sample goes to the ten largest clones.

Summary of the overall study and its limitations: Significantly higher frequencies in patients than in controls were found for roughly 5 TRBV segments, including TRBV5-6, TRBV5-1 and TRBV20-1. The multiple sclerosis patient group was slightly younger than the control group. Multiple sclerosis patients had significantly lower normalized Chao1 diversity than controls, a result that suggests substantial peripheral T-cell clonal expansion. Strong co-clustering of samples prepared in the same batch was shown by direct clustering with F measure, prompting a batch-effect correction.

To demonstrate the VDJtools post-analysis software, TCR beta repertoires were profiled from the peripheral blood of about 13 young patients with multiple sclerosis. Multiple sclerosis patients were children and adolescents aged about 6 to 15 years. As for this clonotype: This receptor's antigen is unknown. This may be a read error: a much more frequent sequence differs by one nucleotide.

Counted from cysteine to phenylalanine, this CDR3 has 13 amino acids. Here the CDR3 DNA is all that survives: 39 bases in frame from base 1. Per the germline V gene, SGHTA is the CDR1 and FQGNSA is the CDR2. The rearranged chain carries TRBV7-2 and TRBJ2-3, with TRBD1 perhaps the D gene, on 6 matching bases. The origin of this receptor is a girl aged 10 to 17 with multiple sclerosis. The sample taken for sequencing was blood. CDR3 sequence: CAGSSDSFDTQYF. The bases read TGTGCCGGCAGTTCGGACAGTTTCGATACGCAGTATTTT.